This TCR beta chain was obtained from a study of blood T cell repertoires in COVID-19. Across the study: T cells, B-cell-depleted T cells, or PBMCs provided the cDNA or gDNA that served as material.

In the authors' methods: Researchers report that nucleated cell counts were estimated from reference gene primer amplification. Some clones are missing from TCRdb's copy, which holds only in-frame ones; the method was immunoSEQ multiplex PCR. That table supplies the V and J calls and clone size; D and trimming were determined from the DNA. The sample shows about 130,000 clones, 81% of them seen only once. Trimming took 0 bases from V and 2 from J, leaving 9 bases between them. The CDR3 length is 15 residues. Per the germline V gene, CDR1 is SGHAT and CDR2 is FQNNGV. This clonotype was obtained from a woman in her sixties or seventies with active or convalescent COVID-19. Material for sequencing was peripheral blood. The chain has TRBV11-2 and TRBJ2-3; a possible D gene is TRBD1 (6 bases). CDR3 coding DNA: TGTGCCAGCAGCTTAGACAGGGGAGACACAGATACGCAGTATTTT. It yields the protein CASSLDRGDTDTQYF.